Shown below are 29 T cell receptor beta chains from a single sample sequenced in a study of cytomegalovirus exposure and HLA in healthy donors. Using immunoSEQ multiplex PCR, the repertoire was profiled, and TCRdb retains in-frame clones only, with some absent. This table has over 150,000 clones, about 86% appearing once. Specimen: PBMCs. The receptors derive from a human donor in good health.

This clone has just one count. The genes are TRBV7-6 and TRBJ2-7; TRBD1 agrees at 8 bases. The V and J ends lost 5 bases and 6 bases, in that order; junction bases with no gene match: 15. This CDR3 is 16 amino acids long. Germline CDR1 is SGHVS and CDR2 is FNYEAQ. CDR3 nucleotide sequence: TGTGCCAGCAGCGTATACAGGGGGGCGTCGAGCCTCGAGCAGTACTTC. Its translation: CASSVYRGASSLEQYF.

This chain's CDR3 is CAWKRDSSSGNTIYF. The CDR3 DNA is TGTGCCTGGAAACGCGACAGCAGCTCTGGAAACACCATATATTTT. This chain joins TRBV30 and TRBJ1-3; a possible D gene is TRBD1 (5 bases). V lost 4 bases and J lost 0, with 13 bases in between. From germline, CDR1 is GTSNPN and CDR2 SVGIG (reference sequence). The CDR3 runs 15 residues.

This clone was seen more than once but under ten times. The rearrangement uses TRBV7-2 and TRBJ1-5; unclear D gene. Looked up from germline, CDR1 is SGHTA and CDR2 is FQGNSA. CDR3 length equals 12 residues. V was pared by 3 bases and J by 7 bases, with 7 bases between. DNA for the CDR3: TGTGCCAGCAGCTTTCCGGGGCAGCCCCAGCATTTT. It yields the protein CASSFPGQPQHF.

J is TRBJ2-6 and V is TRBV7-9; D is undetermined. In germline, CDR1 is SEHNR, CDR2 FQNEAQ (reference sequence). V lost 8 bases and J lost 8, with 10 bases in between. This CDR3 is 12 amino acids long. The CDR3 DNA reads as TGTGCCAGCTTGAGGTTTTCCAACGTCCTGACTTTC. Amino acid sequence: CASLRFSNVLTF.

This clone was observed a few times. CDR3 nucleotides: TGTGCCAGCAGTGTGGACAGGAGTAATGAAAAACTGTTTTTT. It codes for CASSVDRSNEKLFF. V gene TRBV27 combines with J gene TRBJ1-4; 7 nucleotides align to TRBD1. The germline V gene has CDR1 MNHEY and CDR2 SMNVEV (reference sequence). The CDR3 sequence is 14 residues long. V gave up 5 bases and J gave up 4 bases; unmatched junction bases: 4.

The gene calls are TRBV4-3 and TRBJ2-1, with 9 bases matching TRBD1. V trimming: 1 base; J trimming: 4 bases; junction bases outside the gene matches: 5. The length of the CDR3 is 16 residues. Per germline, CDR1 LGHNA and CDR2 YSLEER. This chain's CDR3 is CASSQVTGGAYNEQFF. As DNA, the CDR3 is TGCGCCAGCAGCCAAGTGACAGGGGGGGCGTACAATGAGCAGTTCTTC.

This chain joins TRBV18 and TRBJ2-5; D gene unclear. CDR3 length: 12 amino acids. V lost 6 bases, J lost 0 bases, and 5 bases lay in between. Germline V gives CDR1 KGHSH, CDR2 LQKENI. The CDR3 loop reads CASSQYQETQYF. For the CDR3, the DNA is TGTGCCAGCTCGCAGTACCAAGAGACCCAGTACTTC.

The chain is built from TRBV18 and TRBJ2-3; 10 nucleotides agree with TRBD2. V lost 3 bases to trimming and J lost 2 bases; unmatched junction nucleotides: 8. The CDR3 extends over 17 amino acids. Per germline, CDR1 KGHSH and CDR2 LQKENI. The CDR3 here is CASSPRGTSVNTDTQYF. The CDR3 DNA reads as TGTGCCAGCTCACCCAGGGGGACTAGCGTAAACACAGATACGCAGTATTTT.

The sample holds one count of this clone. This chain uses TRBV2 with TRBJ1-2; D is possibly TRBD1 (5 bases). Trimming took 4 bases from V and 6 from J, leaving 27 bases between them. Looked up from germline, CDR1 is SNHLY and CDR2 is FYNNEI. The CDR3 runs 18 residues. CDR3 bases: TGTGCCAGCAGTGGCCTACAATTCATCAGGGAGGGATTAAATGGCTACACCTTC. It yields the protein CASSGLQFIREGLNGYTF.

The CDR3 region has the DNA TGCGCCAGCAGCGGACTAGCGGGCCCCAATGAGCAGTTCTTC. Translation: CASSGLAGPNEQFF. The V call is TRBV5-1, the J call TRBJ2-1; TRBD2 aligns across 11 bases. CDR1 and CDR2 (germline): SGHRS, YFSETQ. J gave up 6 bases and V 4 bases, and 3 bases lay outside the gene matches. The CDR3 sequence is 14 residues long. The whole variable domain, remainder taken from reference TRBV5-1 and TRBJ2-1, is KAGVTQTPRYLIKTRGQQVTLSCSPISGHRSVSWYQQTPGQGLQFLFEYFSETQRNKGNFPGRFSGRQFSNSRSEMNVSTLELGDSALYLCASSGLAGPNEQFFGPGTRLTVL.

The chain employs TRBV5-1 and TRBJ1-2; D call uncertain. The germline gives CDR1 SGHRS, CDR2 YFSETQ. CDR3 length: 14 residues. V lost 5 bases to trimming and J lost 6 bases, with 17 bases between them. The CDR3 sequence: CASSPAGGDDGYTF. DNA of the CDR3: TGCGCCAGCAGTCCCGCCGGCGGGGATGATGGCTACACCTTC. Filled out from reference TRBV5-1 and TRBJ1-2, the complete variable domain reads KAGVTQTPRYLIKTRGQQVTLSCSPISGHRSVSWYQQTPGQGLQFLFEYFSETQRNKGNFPGRFSGRQFSNSRSEMNVSTLELGDSALYLCASSPAGGDDGYTFGSGTRLTVV.

This chain uses TRBV19 with TRBJ1-1, with D perhaps matching TRBD1 (6 bases). The CDR3 is 13 amino acids. Germline lookup yields CDR1 LNHDA and CDR2 SQIVND (reference sequence). V was trimmed by 6 bases and J by 1 base, leaving 9 bases between them. DNA of the CDR3: TGTGCCAGTAGCCAGGGGCCGAACACTGAAGCTTTCTTT. It specifies CASSQGPNTEAFF.

This rearrangement joins TRBV6-5 to TRBJ2-5, with D possibly matching TRBD2 (7 bases). This CDR3 region has 16 residues. Germline V gene lookup returns CDR1 MNHEY and CDR2 SVGAGI. Trimming removed 3 bases at V and 4 bases at J, with 18 bases between. The DNA for the CDR3 is TGTGCCAGCAGTTATGAGAGGGGGAGGGCCCGAGAGACCCAGTACTTC. It translates to CASSYERGRARETQYF.

The V call is TRBV15, the J call TRBJ2-7, with 8 bases lining up with TRBD1. Germline V gene sequence: CDR1 LNHNV, CDR2 YYDKDF (reference sequence). The CDR3 covers 14 residues. J lost 3 bases, V lost 3 bases, and 4 bases had no gene match. The CDR3 protein is CATSRPGQGYEQYF. For the CDR3, the DNA is TGTGCCACCAGCAGGCCCGGACAGGGCTACGAGCAGTACTTC.

The rearrangement joins TRBV11-3 to TRBJ2-2; 8 positions match TRBD1. Germline CDR1 and CDR2: SGHNT and YENEEA. The V gene end was trimmed by 2 bases and the J gene end by 3 bases; junction bases not matched to a gene: 2. This CDR3 spans 15 amino acids. CDR3 coding DNA: TGTGCCAGCAGCTTATACAGGGGGGACACCGGGGAGCTGTTTTTT. It is translated as CASSLYRGDTGELFF.

This clone was seen once. This sequence joins TRBV4-1 and TRBJ2-7; TRBD2 matches at 8 bases. V was clipped by 1 base and J by 6 bases; unmatched bases: 23. Germline lookup yields CDR1 MGHRA and CDR2 YSYEKL. This CDR3 is built from 20 residues. The CDR3 DNA follows: TGCGCCAGCAGCCAAGTGAGCTGGGATACTAGCGGAAAATATGGGGGCGAGCAGTACTTC. This encodes CASSQVSWDTSGKYGGEQYF.

The rearrangement links TRBV18 to TRBJ1-5; 10 bases are a match to TRBD1. The V gene's germline CDR1 is KGHSH and CDR2 LQKENI. The V segment lost 6 bases and the J segment 5 bases; nucleotides outside the gene matches: 7. The CDR3 has 15 amino acids. CDR3 DNA: TGTGCCAGCTCGCGGAGACAGGGGGCCGATCAGCCCCAGCATTTT. The encoded protein is CASSRRQGADQPQHF.

The CDR3 region has the DNA TGTGCCAGCAGTTTATCCGTCACGGGGGACATTCAGTACTTC. It codes for CASSLSVTGDIQYF. The rearrangement links TRBV27 to TRBJ2-4; the D gene is possibly TRBD2 (6 bases). In germline, CDR1 is MNHEY, CDR2 SMNVEV (reference sequence). The CDR3 runs 14 residues. Trimming took off 0 bases at V and 8 bases at J, with 11 bases between the two ends.

J is TRBJ1-1 and V is TRBV9; 7 nucleotides align to TRBD1. Per the germline V gene, CDR1 is SGDLS and CDR2 is YYNGEE. The CDR3 has 16 amino acids. Trimming at V came to 0 bases and at J to 3 bases, leaving 8 bases not matched to a gene. CDR3 coding DNA: TGTGCCAGCAGCGTAGTACAGGGGTTGTCGGACACTGAAGCTTTCTTT. Protein product: CASSVVQGLSDTEAFF. Together with reference TRBV9 and TRBJ1-1, the CDR3 gives the full variable domain: DSGVTQTPKHLITATGQRVTLRCSPRSGDLSVYWYQQSLDQGLQFLIQYYNGEERAKGNILERFSAQQFPDLHSELNLSSLELGDSALYFCASSVVQGLSDTEAFFGQGTRLTVV.

V gene TRBV7-2 combines with J gene TRBJ2-3; D is perhaps TRBD2 (6 bases). The CDR3 runs 18 residues. Trimming pared 4 bases from V and 0 bases from J, leaving 20 bases between. Germline CDR1 SGHTA, CDR2 FQGNSA. As DNA, the CDR3 is TGTGCCAGCAGCTACGCGGTGCGGGCGGGGACGAGCACAGATACGCAGTATTTT. Translating it yields CASSYAVRAGTSTDTQYF.

This clone was counted only a few times. This chain uses TRBV27 with TRBJ2-7, with 7 bases aligning to TRBD1. The CDR3 totals 14 residues. CDR1 is MNHEY, CDR2 SMNVEV, per germline (reference sequence). V dropped 6 bases and J dropped 3; count of bases not matched to a gene: 8. CDR3 loop: CASRPGAGGYEQYF. The CDR3 coding sequence is TGTGCCAGCAGGCCGGGCGCAGGGGGCTACGAGCAGTACTTC.

This clone has only one observation. This chain uses TRBV9 with TRBJ1-6; D gene uncertain. CDR3 length: 18 residues. V lost 3 bases and J 0 bases, leaving 16 bases between the germline ends. Germline assignment: CDR1 SGDLS and CDR2 YYNGEE. CDR3 residues: CASSDPANSGSYNSPLHF. In DNA form, the CDR3 reads TGTGCCAGCAGCGATCCCGCAAACTCTGGCTCCTATAATTCACCCCTCCACTTT.

The chain carries TRBV4-1 and TRBJ1-2; 7 nucleotides align to TRBD1. This CDR3 region has 14 residues. V dropped 4 bases and J dropped 4; count of bases not matched to a gene: 6. Germline assignment: CDR1 MGHRA and CDR2 YSYEKL. CDR3 region: CASSRDRVSYGYTF. The CDR3 DNA is TGCGCCAGCAGCCGAGACAGGGTTAGCTATGGCTACACCTTC.

A single count supports this clone. The chain has TRBV5-8 and TRBJ2-1; D uncertain. Germline CDR1 is SGHTS and CDR2 is YDEGEE. The CDR3 sequence is 14 residues long. Trimming pared 0 bases from V and 3 bases from J, leaving 7 bases between. CDR3 amino acids: CASSLGRYYNEQFF. CDR3 bases: TGTGCCAGCAGCTTGGGCAGGTACTACAATGAGCAGTTCTTC.

The chain joins TRBV7-6 to TRBJ1-2; 10 bases align to TRBD1. CDR1 is SGHVS and CDR2 is FNYEAQ in the germline V gene. The CDR3 covers 16 residues. V lost 1 base to trimming and J lost 5 bases; unmatched junction nucleotides: 7. The CDR3 DNA follows: TGTGCCAGCAGCTTAGAGGCCCGACAGGGGGCGTATGGCTACACCTTC. It encodes CASSLEARQGAYGYTF.

V usage is TRBV2 and J usage is TRBJ1-3; D remains ambiguous. The CDR3 is made up of 14 amino acids. Trimming stripped 3 bases from V and 0 bases from J, with 6 bases between. Germline V gene data show CDR1 as SNHLY and CDR2 as FYNNEI. The DNA for the CDR3 is TGTGCCAGCAGTGAGTCCCTCTCTGGAAACACCATATATTTT. As protein: CASSESLSGNTIYF.

The chain couples TRBV6-6 to TRBJ2-1, with 11 bases lining up with TRBD1. The CDR3 spans 16 residues. CDR1 is MNHNY and CDR2 is SVGAGI in the germline V gene (reference sequence). Trimming removed 6 bases from V and 6 bases from J; junction bases left unmatched: 10. The CDR3 DNA is TGTGCCAGCAGCCTTAAACCGGGACAGGGGGTCAATGAGCAGTTCTTC. This sequence encodes CASSLKPGQGVNEQFF.

This clone was observed a handful of times. This rearrangement joins TRBV28 to TRBJ2-2, with 8 bases aligning to TRBD2. Germline V lookup: CDR1 MDHEN, CDR2 SYDVKM. This CDR3 contains 14 residues. V lost 8 bases and J lost 4; bases outside the gene matches: 6. The CDR3 is CASGAGGFTGELFF. For the CDR3, the DNA is TGTGCCAGCGGGGCGGGAGGTTTCACCGGGGAGCTGTTTTTT.

The J gene is TRBJ1-5, the V gene TRBV6-1; D may be TRBD1 (5 bases). CDR3 length: 20 residues. The V and J ends lost 1 base and 6 bases respectively, with 28 bases between them. Germline CDR1 is MNHNS and CDR2 is SASEGT. CDR3 nucleotides: TGTGCCAGCAGTGAAGTCCAGTCGGGCAGGGAGGGGTTTTTTGGTCAGCCCCAGCATTTT. Amino acids: CASSEVQSGREGFFGQPQHF.